A single sample is the source of the 5 T cell receptor beta chains below, sequenced in a study of blood T cells in healthy people across ages. A second PCR, run for roughly 6 to 11 cycles, used a sample-barcoded 5' primer plus a J-beta primer mix. TCRdb reanalysed the 5' RACE reads using MiXCR and keeps one entry per CDR3 protein. Of about 970,000 distinct CDR3 sequences listed, around 54% are singletons. The sequencing sample was made of blood. These receptor sequences come from a woman in her fifties or sixties in good health.

With respect to this clonotype: One end of the junction is discordant with germline, which a read error may explain. The V call is TRBV2, the J call TRBJ2-2; TRBD1 might be the D (6 bases). Germline V gives CDR1 SNHLY, CDR2 FYNNEI. The CDR3 sequence is 13 residues long. In DNA form, the CDR3 reads TGTGCCAGCAGTGTCGGGGACACCGCGGAGCTGTTTTTT. It codes for CASSVGDTAELFF.

The V and J genes are TRBV20-1 and TRBJ2-7; D is possibly TRBD2 (6 bases). CDR3 length: 14 residues. The germline gives CDR1 DFQATT, CDR2 SNEGSKA (reference sequence). Trimming left V 6 bases short and J 0 bases short, with 15 bases between. CDR3 loop: CSAPGTPNSYEQYF. CDR3 bases: TGCAGTGCCCCCGGGACTCCCAACTCCTACGAGCAGTACTTC.

V usage is TRBV4-1 and J usage is TRBJ2-5; a possible D gene is TRBD1 (5 bases). V was cut by 4 bases and J by 3 bases, with 15 bases left in between. Germline CDR1 and CDR2: MGHRA and YSYEKL. This CDR3 is 15 amino acids long. CDR3 in amino acids: CASSRLGAREETQYF. CDR3 bases: TGCGCCAGCAGCCGACTTGGGGCAAGAGAAGAGACCCAGTACTTC.

This clonotype was counted between two and nine times. The V and J genes are TRBV4-1 and TRBJ2-5; D uncertain. The tail of the sequence fits TRBJ2-7 better, so the J call may be wrong. The CDR3 is made up of 13 amino acids. Germline V gene sequence: CDR1 MGHRA, CDR2 YSYEKL. The CDR3 DNA reads TGCGCCAGCAGCCCGAGCCCTCCAAACGAGCAGTACTTC. Its translation: CASSPSPPNEQYF.

This clonotype occurred a few times. The chain combines TRBV7-9 with TRBJ2-5; D gene ambiguous. The CDR3 length is 14 residues. Germline V CDR1 and CDR2: SEHNR, FQNEAQ (reference sequence). V shed 2 bases and J shed 3 bases, with 10 bases lying between them. In nucleotides, the CDR3 is TGTGCCAGCAGCTTAAGCCAAACAGAAGAGACCCAGTACTTC. This gives the protein CASSLSQTEETQYF.